The clone carrying this TCR beta chain appeared many times. The antigen is not known. Using unique molecular identifiers, the investigators prepared the TCRbeta library. In TCRdb, the PCR reads were re-called with MiXCR into one record per CDR3 protein. The sample lists around 580,000 distinct CDR3 sequences, more than 20% occurring once. Looked up from germline, CDR1 is DFQATT and CDR2 is SNEGSKA (reference sequence). The CDR3 spans 9 residues. This record belongs to a study of T-cell reconstitution after alpha-beta-depleted transplantation in children. Findings of the study overall: At day 60, the high TCRbeta diversity found in some patients originated from recipient T cells and thymic progenitors that had survived.

The input for sequencing was PBMCs, mostly from graft donor cells, taken 360 days after TCRalphabeta/CD19-depleted stem cell transplant. This clonotype was obtained from a boy less than two years old who had a stem cell transplant for acute myeloid leukemia, so the T cells may come from the graft donor. The chain has TRBV20-1 and TRBJ2-1; D ambiguous. The CDR3 DNA follows: TGCAGCGTACGCGATGAGCAGTTCTTC. This encodes CSVRDEQFF.